This T cell receptor beta chain came from a study of T cells in Graves' hyperthyroidism and ophthalmopathy. J gave up 4 bases and V 6 bases, and 8 bases lay outside the gene matches. The CDR3 spans 15 residues. Looked up from germline, CDR1 is SNHLY and CDR2 is FYNNEI. This clonotype was seen ten or more times. Diagnoses were made from clinical symptoms, serum measures (thyroxine and TRAb), thyroid ultrasound and orbital computed tomography. The PBMCs were sourced from fresh peripheral blood (approximately 9.6 ml). The CDR3 regions of TCR beta were amplified from RNA transcripts. Researchers ran a first-round RT-PCR on the TCR CDR3 using the HTBI primer set. One entry per CDR3 protein results from TCRdb running MiXCR on the multiplex PCR reads. The sample includes hundreds of thousands of distinct CDR3 sequences, 14% of them seen just once.

This TCR was sampled from a woman under 30 with Graves' hyperthyroidism. The source material was blood. This sequence joins TRBV2 and TRBJ2-3; TRBD2 matches at 9 bases. The CDR3 protein is CASRVGSGSSDTQYF. CDR3 sequence (DNA): TGTGCCAGCAGGGTCGGTAGCGGGAGCTCAGATACGCAGTATTTT.